This passage covers 8 T cell receptor beta chains from one sample sequenced in a study of blood T cell repertoires in COVID-19. Libraries were prepared by immunoSEQ multiplex PCR; TCRdb keeps only in-frame clonotypes and omits some of them. Seen here are about 250,000 clones, approximately 88% observed once, and the top ten hold 25% to 35%. Specimen: peripheral blood. The receptors originated from a man aged 40-50 years with acute or convalescent COVID-19.

This chain uses TRBV7-9 with TRBJ1-2; a possible D gene is TRBD1 (5 bases). Germline CDR1 is SEHNR and CDR2 is FQNEAQ (reference sequence). V dropped 0 bases and J dropped 8 bases, with 10 bases sitting between them. The CDR3 contains 13 residues. The CDR3 coding sequence is TGTGCCAGCAGCTTAGCTGCGGGACGCGGCTACACCTTC. Amino acids: CASSLAAGRGYTF.

The table lists this clone with a count of one. V is TRBV15 and J is TRBJ2-5; D uncertain. Germline V gene sequence: CDR1 LNHNV, CDR2 YYDKDF (reference sequence). The V end lost 0 bases, the J end lost 7 bases, and 6 bases lay between the germline ends. The CDR3 has 12 amino acids. The CDR3 reads CATSRDTGTQYF. In DNA form, the CDR3 reads TGTGCCACCAGCAGAGATACTGGGACCCAGTACTTC.

The chain has TRBV7-3 and TRBJ2-6; D remains unclear. The V end lost 2 bases, the J end lost 0 bases, and 8 bases lay between the germline ends. The CDR3 spans 16 residues. Germline-derived CDR1 and CDR2 are SGHTA and FQGTGA. The CDR3 reads CASSLGQHSGANVLTF. CDR3 DNA sequence: TGTGCCAGCAGCTTAGGGCAACACTCTGGGGCCAACGTCCTGACTTTC.

The V call is TRBV7-8, the J call TRBJ1-2, with 8 bases matching TRBD1. CDR1 is SGHVS and CDR2 is FQNEAQ in the germline V gene. The trim removed 5 bases at V and 4 bases at J, leaving 3 bases unmatched. The CDR3 runs to 13 residues. The CDR3 protein is CASSPGTGYGYTF. Here the CDR3 DNA reads TGTGCCAGCAGCCCTGGGACAGGCTATGGCTACACCTTC.

This chain links TRBV27 with TRBJ2-5; TRBD2 matches 15 bases. Germline lookup yields CDR1 MNHEY and CDR2 SMNVEV (reference sequence). The CDR3 consists of 15 residues. J gave up 5 bases and V 5 bases, and 3 bases lay outside the gene matches. CDR3 in amino acids: CASSPGTSGRETQYF. In DNA form, the CDR3 reads TGTGCCAGCAGTCCCGGGACTAGCGGGAGGGAGACCCAGTACTTC.

This chain uses TRBV21-1 with TRBJ1-1; the table gives TRBD1 as D, unverified against the DNA. TRBV21-1 is recorded as a pseudogene. The CDR3 length is 18 residues. The CDR3 nucleotides are TGTGCCAGCAGCAAAGAAGTCACTGAAGGGGCAGGGGTCCCTGAAGCTTTCTTT. This translates into CASSKEVTEGAGVPEAFF.

The V gene is TRBV28, the J gene TRBJ1-2; 7 bases match TRBD1. J was trimmed by 4 bases and V by 6 bases; bases with no gene match: 11. The CDR3 is 15 amino acids. Germline CDR1 and CDR2: MDHEN and SYDVKM. The CDR3 DNA reads TGTGCCAGCAGCTCCCCGGGACAGCGTGTCTATGGCTACACCTTC. This translates into CASSSPGQRVYGYTF.

This chain uses TRBV2 with TRBJ1-1; no reliable D call. Germline V CDR1 and CDR2: SNHLY, FYNNEI. The V end lost 6 bases, the J end lost 5 bases, and 10 bases lay between the germline ends. The CDR3 is made up of 12 amino acids. The CDR3 DNA follows: TGTGCCAGCAGCCCCGAGTTGACTGAAGCTTTCTTT. Protein: CASSPELTEAFF.